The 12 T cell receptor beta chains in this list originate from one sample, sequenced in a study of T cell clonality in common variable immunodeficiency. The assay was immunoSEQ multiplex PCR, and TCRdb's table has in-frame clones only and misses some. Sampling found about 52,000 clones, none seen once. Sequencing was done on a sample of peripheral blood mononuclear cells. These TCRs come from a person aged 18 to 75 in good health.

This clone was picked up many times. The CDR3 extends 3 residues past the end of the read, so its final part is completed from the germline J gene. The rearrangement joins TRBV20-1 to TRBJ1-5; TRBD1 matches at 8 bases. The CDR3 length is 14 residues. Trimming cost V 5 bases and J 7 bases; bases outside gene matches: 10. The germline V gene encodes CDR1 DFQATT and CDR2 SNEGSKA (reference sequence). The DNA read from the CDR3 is TGCAGTGCTCAAGTTGACAGGGGTCGGCAGCCC. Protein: CSAQVDRGRQP. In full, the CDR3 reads CSAQVDRGRQPQHF.

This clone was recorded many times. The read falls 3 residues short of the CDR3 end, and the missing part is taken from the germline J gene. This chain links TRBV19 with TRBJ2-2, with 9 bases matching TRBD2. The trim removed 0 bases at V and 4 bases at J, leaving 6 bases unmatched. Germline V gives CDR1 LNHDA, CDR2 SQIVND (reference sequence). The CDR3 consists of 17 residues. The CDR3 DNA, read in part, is TGTGCCAGTAGTATAGATCTCGGCGGGGGGGGCACCGGGGAG. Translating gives CASSIDLGGGGTGE. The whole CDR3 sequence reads CASSIDLGGGGTGELFF.

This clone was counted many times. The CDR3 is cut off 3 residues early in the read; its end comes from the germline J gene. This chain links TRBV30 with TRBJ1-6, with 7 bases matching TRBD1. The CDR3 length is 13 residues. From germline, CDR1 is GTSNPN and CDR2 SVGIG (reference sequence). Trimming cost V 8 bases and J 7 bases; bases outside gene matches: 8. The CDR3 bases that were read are TGTGCCGAGGGGGCGGAATCAAATTCACCC. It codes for CAEGAESNSP. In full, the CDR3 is CAEGAESNSPLHF.

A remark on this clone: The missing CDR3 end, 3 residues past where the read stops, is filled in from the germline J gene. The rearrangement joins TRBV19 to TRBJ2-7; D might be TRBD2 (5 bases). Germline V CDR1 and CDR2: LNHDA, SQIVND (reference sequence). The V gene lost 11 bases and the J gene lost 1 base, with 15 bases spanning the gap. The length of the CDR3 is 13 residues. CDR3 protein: CAVGPGGSYEQYF. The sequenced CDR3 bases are TGTGCCGTTGGGCCAGGCGGGTCCTACGAG.

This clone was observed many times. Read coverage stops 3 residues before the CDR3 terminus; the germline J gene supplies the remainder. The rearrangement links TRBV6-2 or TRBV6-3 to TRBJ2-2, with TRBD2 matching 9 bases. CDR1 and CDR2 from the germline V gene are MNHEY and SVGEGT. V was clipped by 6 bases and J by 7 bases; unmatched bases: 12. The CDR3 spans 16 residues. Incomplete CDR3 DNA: TGTGCCAGCAGCTCCCACAGCGGGAGGTGGGTCGGGGAG. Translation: CASSSHSGRWVGE. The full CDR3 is CASSSHSGRWVGELFF.

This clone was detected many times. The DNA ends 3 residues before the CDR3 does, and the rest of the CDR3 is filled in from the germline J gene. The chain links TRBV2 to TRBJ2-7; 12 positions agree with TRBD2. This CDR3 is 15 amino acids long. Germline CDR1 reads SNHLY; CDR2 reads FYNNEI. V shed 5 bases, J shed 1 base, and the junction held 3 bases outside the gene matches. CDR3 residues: CASSSGTSGSYEQYF. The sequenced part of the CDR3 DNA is TGTGCCAGCAGTTCCGGGACTAGCGGGTCCTACGAG. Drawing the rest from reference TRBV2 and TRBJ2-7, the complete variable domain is EPEVTQTPSHQVTQMGQEVILRCVPISNHLYFYWYRQILGQKVEFLVSFYNNEISEKSEIFDDQFSVERPDGSNFTLKIRSTKLEDSAMYFCASSSGTSGSYEQYFGPGTRLTVT.

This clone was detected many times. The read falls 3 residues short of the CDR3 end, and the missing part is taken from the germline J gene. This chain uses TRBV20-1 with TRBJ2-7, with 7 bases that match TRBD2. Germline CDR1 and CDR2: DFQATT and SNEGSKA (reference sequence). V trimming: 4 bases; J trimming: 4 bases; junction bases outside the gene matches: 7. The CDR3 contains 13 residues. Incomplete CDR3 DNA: TGCAGTGCTATTCCGGGACTACATTACGAG. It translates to CSAIPGLHYE. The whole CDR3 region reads CSAIPGLHYEQYF.

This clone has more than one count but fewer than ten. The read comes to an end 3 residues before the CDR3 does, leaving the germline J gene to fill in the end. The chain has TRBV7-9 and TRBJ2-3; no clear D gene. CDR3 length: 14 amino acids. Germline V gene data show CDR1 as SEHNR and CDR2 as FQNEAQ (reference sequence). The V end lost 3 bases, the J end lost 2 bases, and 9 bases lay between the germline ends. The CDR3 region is CASSLAGYTDTQYF. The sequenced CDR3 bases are TGTGCCAGCAGCTTGGCCGGGTACACAGATACG.

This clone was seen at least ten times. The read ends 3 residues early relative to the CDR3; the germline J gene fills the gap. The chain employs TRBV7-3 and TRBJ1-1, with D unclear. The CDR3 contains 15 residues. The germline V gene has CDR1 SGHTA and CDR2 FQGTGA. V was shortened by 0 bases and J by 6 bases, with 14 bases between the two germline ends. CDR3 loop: CASSLTLRGSSEAFF. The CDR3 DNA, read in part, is TGTGCCAGCAGCTTAACGTTACGGGGTTCATCTGAA.

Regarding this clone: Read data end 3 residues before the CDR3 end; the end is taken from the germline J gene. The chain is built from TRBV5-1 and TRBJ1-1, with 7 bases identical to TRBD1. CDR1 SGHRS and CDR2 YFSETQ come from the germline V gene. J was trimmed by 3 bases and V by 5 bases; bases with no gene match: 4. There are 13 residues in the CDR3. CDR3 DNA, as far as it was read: TGCGCCAGCAGAACAGGGGTGGACACTGAA. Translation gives CASRTGVDTE. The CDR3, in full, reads CASRTGVDTEAFF.

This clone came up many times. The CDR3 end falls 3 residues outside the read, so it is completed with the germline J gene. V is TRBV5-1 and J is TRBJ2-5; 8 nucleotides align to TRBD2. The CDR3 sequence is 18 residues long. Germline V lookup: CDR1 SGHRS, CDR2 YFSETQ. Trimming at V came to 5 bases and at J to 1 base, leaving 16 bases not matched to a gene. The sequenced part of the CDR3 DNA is TGCGCCAGCAGTAAAAATAGCGGGGCATCCCAGTTCCAAGAGACC. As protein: CASSKNSGASQFQET. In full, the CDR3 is CASSKNSGASQFQETQYF.

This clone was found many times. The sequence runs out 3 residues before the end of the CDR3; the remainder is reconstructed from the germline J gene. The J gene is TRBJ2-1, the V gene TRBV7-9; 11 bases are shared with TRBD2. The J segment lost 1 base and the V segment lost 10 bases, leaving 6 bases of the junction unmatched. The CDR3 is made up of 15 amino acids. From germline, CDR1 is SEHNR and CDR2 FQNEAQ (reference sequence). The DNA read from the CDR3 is TGTGCCACGAGACTAGCGGGAAATTCCTACAATGAG. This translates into CATRLAGNSYNE. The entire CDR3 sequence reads CATRLAGNSYNEQFF.